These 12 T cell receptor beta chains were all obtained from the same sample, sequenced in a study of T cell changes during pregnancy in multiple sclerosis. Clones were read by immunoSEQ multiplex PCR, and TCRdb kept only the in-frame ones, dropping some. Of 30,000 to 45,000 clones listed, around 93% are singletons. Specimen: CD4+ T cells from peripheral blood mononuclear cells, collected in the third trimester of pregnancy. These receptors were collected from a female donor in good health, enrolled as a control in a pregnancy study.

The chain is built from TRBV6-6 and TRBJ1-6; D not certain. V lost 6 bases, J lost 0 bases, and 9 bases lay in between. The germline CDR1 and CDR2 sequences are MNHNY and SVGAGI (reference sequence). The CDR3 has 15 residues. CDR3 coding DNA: TGTGCCAGCAGATCACTGAGCTCCTATAATTCACCCCTCCACTTT. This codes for CASRSLSSYNSPLHF.

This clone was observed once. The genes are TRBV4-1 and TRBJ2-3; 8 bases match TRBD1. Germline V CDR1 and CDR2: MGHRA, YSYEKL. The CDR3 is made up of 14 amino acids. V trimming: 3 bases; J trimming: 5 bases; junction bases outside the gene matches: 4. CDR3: CASSQTRGQDTQYF. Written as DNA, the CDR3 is TGCGCCAGCAGCCAGACCAGGGGGCAAGATACGCAGTATTTT.

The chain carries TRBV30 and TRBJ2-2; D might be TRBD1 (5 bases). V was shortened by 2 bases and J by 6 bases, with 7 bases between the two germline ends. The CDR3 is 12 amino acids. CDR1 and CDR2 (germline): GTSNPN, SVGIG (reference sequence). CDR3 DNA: TGTGCCTGGAGTACAGGTTCCGGGGAGCTGTTTTTT. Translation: CAWSTGSGELFF. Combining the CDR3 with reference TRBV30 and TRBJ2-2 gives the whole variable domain SQTIHQWPATLVQPVGSPLSLECTVEGTSNPNLYWYRQAAGRGLQLLFYSVGIGQISSEVPQNLSASRPQDRQFILSSKKLLLSDSGFYLCAWSTGSGELFFGEGSRLTVL.

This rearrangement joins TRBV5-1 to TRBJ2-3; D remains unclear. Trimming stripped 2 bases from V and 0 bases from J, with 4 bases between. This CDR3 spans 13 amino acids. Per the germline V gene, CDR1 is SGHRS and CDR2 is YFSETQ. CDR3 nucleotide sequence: TGCGCCAGCAGCTTTCCTAGCACAGATACGCAGTATTTT. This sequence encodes CASSFPSTDTQYF. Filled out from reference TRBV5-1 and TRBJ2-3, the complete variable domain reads KAGVTQTPRYLIKTRGQQVTLSCSPISGHRSVSWYQQTPGQGLQFLFEYFSETQRNKGNFPGRFSGRQFSNSRSEMNVSTLELGDSALYLCASSFPSTDTQYFGPGTRLTVL.

The CDR3 bases are TGTGCCAGCAGCTTAGAGTACGGTCGTATCTACGAGCAGTACTTC. Translating it yields CASSLEYGRIYEQYF. The chain recombines TRBV11-3 with TRBJ2-7; D is ambiguous. Germline CDR1 reads SGHNT; CDR2 reads YENEEA. The V and J ends lost 0 bases and 3 bases respectively, with 12 bases between them. CDR3 length equals 15 residues.

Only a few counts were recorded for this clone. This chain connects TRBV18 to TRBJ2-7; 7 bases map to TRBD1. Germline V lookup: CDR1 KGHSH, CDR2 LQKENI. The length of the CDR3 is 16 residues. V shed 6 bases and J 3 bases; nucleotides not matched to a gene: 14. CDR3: CASSMGDSRYSYEQYF. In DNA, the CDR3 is TGTGCCAGCTCGATGGGGGACAGCCGATATAGCTACGAGCAGTACTTC. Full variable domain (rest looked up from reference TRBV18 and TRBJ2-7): NAGVMQNPRHLVRRRGQEARLRCSPMKGHSHVYWYRQLPEEGLKFMVYLQKENIIDESGMPKERFSAEFPKEGPSILRIQQVVRGDSAAYFCASSMGDSRYSYEQYFGPGTRLTVT.

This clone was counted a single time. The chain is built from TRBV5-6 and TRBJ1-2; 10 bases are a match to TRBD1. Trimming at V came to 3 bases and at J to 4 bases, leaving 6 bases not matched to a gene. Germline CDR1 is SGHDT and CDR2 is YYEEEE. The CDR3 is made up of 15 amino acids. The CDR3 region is CASSSGTGVRYGYTF. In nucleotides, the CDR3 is TGTGCCAGCAGCTCTGGGACAGGGGTTCGCTATGGCTACACCTTC.

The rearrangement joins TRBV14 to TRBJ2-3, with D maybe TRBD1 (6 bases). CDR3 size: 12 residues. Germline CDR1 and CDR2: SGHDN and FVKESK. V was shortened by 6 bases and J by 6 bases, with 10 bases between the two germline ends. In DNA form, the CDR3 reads TGTGCCAGCAGTGTAAGGGGGGATACGCAGTATTTT. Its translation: CASSVRGDTQYF. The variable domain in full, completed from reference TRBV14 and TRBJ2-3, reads EAGVTQFPSHSVIEKGQTVTLRCDPISGHDNLYWYRRVMGKEIKFLLHFVKESKQDESGMPNNRFLAERTGGTYSTLKVQPAELEDSGVYFCASSVRGDTQYFGPGTRLTVL.

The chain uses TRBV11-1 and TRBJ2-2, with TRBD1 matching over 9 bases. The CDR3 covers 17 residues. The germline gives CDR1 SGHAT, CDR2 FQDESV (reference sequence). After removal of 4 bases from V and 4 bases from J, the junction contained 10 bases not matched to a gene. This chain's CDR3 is CASSSPQGAGLTGELFF. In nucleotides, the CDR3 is TGTGCCAGCAGCTCACCACAGGGGGCTGGTCTCACCGGGGAGCTGTTTTTT.

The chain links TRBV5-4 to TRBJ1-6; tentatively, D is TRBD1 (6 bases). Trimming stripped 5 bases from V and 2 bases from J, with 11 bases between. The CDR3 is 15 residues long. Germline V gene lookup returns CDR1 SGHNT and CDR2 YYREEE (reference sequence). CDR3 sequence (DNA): TGTGCCAGCAGGATCCAGGGGCCCTATAATTCACCCCTCCACTTT. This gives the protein CASRIQGPYNSPLHF.

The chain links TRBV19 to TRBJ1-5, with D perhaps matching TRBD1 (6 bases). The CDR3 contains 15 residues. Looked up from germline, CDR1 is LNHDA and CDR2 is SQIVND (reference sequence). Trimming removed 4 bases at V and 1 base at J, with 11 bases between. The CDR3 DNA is TGTGCCAGTAGTACCCGGGACACAAGCAATCAGCCCCAGCATTTT. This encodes CASSTRDTSNQPQHF.

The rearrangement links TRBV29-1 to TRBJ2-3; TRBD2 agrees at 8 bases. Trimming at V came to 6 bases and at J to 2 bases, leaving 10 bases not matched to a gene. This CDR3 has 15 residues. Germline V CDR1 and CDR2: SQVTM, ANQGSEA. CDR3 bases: TGCAGCGTCGCGACAACTAGCGGACCCACAGATACGCAGTATTTT. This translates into CSVATTSGPTDTQYF.